This TCR beta chain is drawn from a study of siplizumab effects on memory and regulatory T cells. Study results and caveats: Naive T cells looked more diverse than memory cells, and they looked like major contributors to the alloresponse. Unstimulated subset assignment was obtained for only a minor fraction of alloreactive clones.

CDR3 length: 14 amino acids. V lost 0 bases to trimming and J lost 2 bases, with 7 bases between them. Germline V gene lookup returns CDR1 SGHRS and CDR2 YFSETQ. Assay used: immunoSEQ multiplex PCR; TCRdb lists only in-frame clones, some missing. The sample includes 90,000 to 120,000 clones, over 90% seen only once; the top ten take approximately 0.67%. In regard to this clone: The target antigen is unknown.

The chain combines TRBV5-1 with TRBJ2-3; D is unresolved. The TCR was taken from a human donor in good health. Material for sequencing was Tregs sorted from blood. The CDR3 nucleotides are TGCGCCAGCAGCTTGGCAGGCACCACAGATACGCAGTATTTT. This encodes CASSLAGTTDTQYF. The full variable domain, in which reference TRBV5-1 and TRBJ2-3 provide the parts outside the CDR3, is KAGVTQTPRYLIKTRGQQVTLSCSPISGHRSVSWYQQTPGQGLQFLFEYFSETQRNKGNFPGRFSGRQFSNSRSEMNVSTLELGDSALYLCASSLAGTTDTQYFGPGTRLTVL.